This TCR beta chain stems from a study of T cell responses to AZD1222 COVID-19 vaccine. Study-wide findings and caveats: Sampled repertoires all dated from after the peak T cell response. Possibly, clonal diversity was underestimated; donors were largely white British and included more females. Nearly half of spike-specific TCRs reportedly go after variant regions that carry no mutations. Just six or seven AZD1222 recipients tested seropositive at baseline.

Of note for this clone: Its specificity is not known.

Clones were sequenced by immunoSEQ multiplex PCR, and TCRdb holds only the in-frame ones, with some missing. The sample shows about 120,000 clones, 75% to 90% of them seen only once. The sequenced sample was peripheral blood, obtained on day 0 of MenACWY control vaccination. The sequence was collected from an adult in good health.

CDR3 DNA sequence: TGTGCCAGCAGTCAGAGCCCGTCCACTGAAGCTTTCTTT. As protein: CASSQSPSTEAFF. The chain combines TRBV11-3 with TRBJ1-1; unclear D gene. The CDR3 has 13 amino acids. Germline V gives CDR1 SGHNT, CDR2 YENEEA. V lost 6 bases and J 4 bases, leaving 12 bases between the germline ends. Full variable domain (remainder filled in from reference TRBV11-3 and TRBJ1-1): EAGVVQSPRYKIIEKKQPVAFWCNPISGHNTLYWYLQNLGQGPELLIRYENEEAVDDSQLPKDRFSAERLKGVDSTLKIQPAELGDSAVYLCASSQSPSTEAFFGQGTRLTVV.